Shown below are 4 T cell receptor beta chains from a single sample sequenced in a study of blood T cell repertoires in COVID-19. TCRdb's table, derived via immunoSEQ multiplex PCR, lists solely in-frame clones and lacks some. The profile shows about 76,000 clones, approximately 81% of them singletons. Sequencing was carried out using peripheral blood. Receptor source: a man between 60 and 75 years old with COVID-19, enrolled during active disease.

The chain is built from TRBV18 and TRBJ1-1, with D perhaps matching TRBD1 (5 bases). V was pared by 6 bases and J by 4 bases, with 9 bases between. This CDR3 comprises 12 residues. Germline CDR1 KGHSH, CDR2 LQKENI. The DNA for the CDR3 is TGTGCCAGCTCTTTCGACAGCACTGAAGCTTTCTTT. Amino acids: CASSFDSTEAFF.

The chain is built from TRBV11-1 and TRBJ2-1; the match to TRBD1 covers 10 bases. Germline V gene lookup returns CDR1 SGHAT and CDR2 FQDESV (reference sequence). V dropped 5 bases and J dropped 2; count of bases not matched to a gene: 3. The CDR3 covers 15 residues. CDR3 residues: CASSQDRGPYNEQFF. CDR3 coding DNA: TGTGCCAGCAGCCAAGACAGGGGGCCCTACAATGAGCAGTTCTTC.

The chain has TRBV5-1 and TRBJ1-3, with TRBD1 as a possible D gene (5 bases). The germline CDR1 and CDR2 sequences are SGHRS and YFSETQ. This CDR3 is built from 17 residues. Trimming removed 4 bases from V and 0 bases from J, with 17 bases in between. Written as DNA, the CDR3 is TGCGCCAGCAGCGCTGGGGAGAGGGACTACTCTGGAAACACCATATATTTT. Protein: CASSAGERDYSGNTIYF.

The chain recombines TRBV18 with TRBJ2-7; 7 positions agree with TRBD2. Germline CDR1 and CDR2: KGHSH and LQKENI. The V and J ends lost 6 bases and 6 bases, in that order; junction bases with no gene match: 8. The CDR3 sequence is 13 residues long. CDR3 DNA: TGTGCCAGCTCCCCGGGGAGGGGTGGCGAGCAGTACTTC. This gives the protein CASSPGRGGEQYF.